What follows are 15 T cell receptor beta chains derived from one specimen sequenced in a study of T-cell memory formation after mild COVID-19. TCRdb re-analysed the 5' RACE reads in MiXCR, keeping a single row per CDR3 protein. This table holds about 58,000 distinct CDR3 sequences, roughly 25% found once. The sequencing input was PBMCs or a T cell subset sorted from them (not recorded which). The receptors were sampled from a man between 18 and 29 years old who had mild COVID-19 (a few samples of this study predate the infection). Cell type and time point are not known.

The CDR3 coding sequence is TGTGCCAGTAGTACCTTTAACAGTGCGGGCTACACCTTC. It is translated as CASSTFNSAGYTF. The rearrangement links TRBV19 to TRBJ1-2; D is ambiguous. V lost 4 bases and J lost 8, with 14 bases in between. The CDR3 consists of 13 residues. The V gene's germline CDR1 is LNHDA and CDR2 SQIVND (reference sequence).

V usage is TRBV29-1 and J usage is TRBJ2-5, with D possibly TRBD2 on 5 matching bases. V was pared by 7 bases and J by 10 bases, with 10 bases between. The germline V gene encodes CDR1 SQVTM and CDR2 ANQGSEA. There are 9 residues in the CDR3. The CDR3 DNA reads TGCAGCGGAGGGAAGGACCAGTACTTC. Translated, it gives CSGGKDQYF. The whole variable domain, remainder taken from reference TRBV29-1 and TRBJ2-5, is SAVISQKPSRDICQRGTSLTIQCQVDSQVTMMFWYRQQPGQSLTLIATANQGSEATYESGFVIDKFPISRPNLTFSTLTVSNMSPEDSSIYLCSGGKDQYFGPGTRLLVL.

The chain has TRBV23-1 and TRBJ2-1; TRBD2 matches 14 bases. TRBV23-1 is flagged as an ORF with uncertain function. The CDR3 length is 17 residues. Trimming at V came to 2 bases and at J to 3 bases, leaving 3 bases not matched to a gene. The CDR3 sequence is CASSQPGLAGDYNEQFF. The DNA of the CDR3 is TGCGCCAGCAGTCAACCGGGACTAGCGGGGGACTACAATGAGCAGTTCTTC.

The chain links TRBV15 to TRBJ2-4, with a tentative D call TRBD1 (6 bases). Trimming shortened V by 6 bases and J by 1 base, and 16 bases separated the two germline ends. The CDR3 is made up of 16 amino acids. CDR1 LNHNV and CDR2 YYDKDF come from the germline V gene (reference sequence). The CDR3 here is CATRASQGQAKNIQYF. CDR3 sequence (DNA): TGTGCCACCAGAGCGAGTCAGGGGCAGGCCAAAAACATTCAGTACTTC.

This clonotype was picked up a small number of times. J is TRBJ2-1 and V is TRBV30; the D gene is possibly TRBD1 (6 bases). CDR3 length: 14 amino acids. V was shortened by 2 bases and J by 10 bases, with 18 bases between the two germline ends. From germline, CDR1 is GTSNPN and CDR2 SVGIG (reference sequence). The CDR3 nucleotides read TGTGCCTGGAGTTCGGGACAAATCATAGGGGAGCAGTTCTTC. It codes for CAWSSGQIIGEQFF.

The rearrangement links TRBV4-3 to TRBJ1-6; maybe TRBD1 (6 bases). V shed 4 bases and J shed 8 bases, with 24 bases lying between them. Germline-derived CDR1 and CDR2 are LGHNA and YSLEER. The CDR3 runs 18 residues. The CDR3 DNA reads TGCGCCAGCAGCCCCAGAGACCCGGGGGGCTCCTTGGATTCACCCCTCCACTTT. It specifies CASSPRDPGGSLDSPLHF.

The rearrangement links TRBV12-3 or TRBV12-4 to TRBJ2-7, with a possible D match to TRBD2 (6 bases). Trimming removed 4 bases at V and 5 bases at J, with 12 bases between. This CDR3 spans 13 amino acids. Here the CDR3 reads CASSSSPGDEQYF. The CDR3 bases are TGTGCCAGCAGTTCATCTCCGGGGGACGAGCAGTACTTC.

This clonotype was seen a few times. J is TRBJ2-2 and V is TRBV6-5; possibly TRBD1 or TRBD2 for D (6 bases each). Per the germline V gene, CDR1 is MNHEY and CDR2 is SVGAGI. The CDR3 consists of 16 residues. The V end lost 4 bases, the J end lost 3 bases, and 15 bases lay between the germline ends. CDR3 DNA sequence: TGTGCCAGCAGTTTGGGATGGGGGGCCGACACCGGGGAGCTGTTTTTT. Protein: CASSLGWGADTGELFF.

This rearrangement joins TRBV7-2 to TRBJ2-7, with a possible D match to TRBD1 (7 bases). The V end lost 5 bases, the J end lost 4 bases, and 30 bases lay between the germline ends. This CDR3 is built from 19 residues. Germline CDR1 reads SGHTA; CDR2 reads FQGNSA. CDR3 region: CASSQPSEEQGGPLYEQYF. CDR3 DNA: TGTGCCAGCAGCCAACCCTCGGAGGAGCAGGGGGGACCCTTGTACGAGCAGTACTTC.

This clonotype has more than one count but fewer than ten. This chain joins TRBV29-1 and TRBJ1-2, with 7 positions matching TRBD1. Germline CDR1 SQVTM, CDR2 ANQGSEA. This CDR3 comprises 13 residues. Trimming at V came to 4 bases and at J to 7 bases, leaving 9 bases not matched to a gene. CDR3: CSVVGQEIAGYTF. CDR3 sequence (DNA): TGCAGCGTTGTAGGACAGGAGATAGCTGGCTACACCTTC.

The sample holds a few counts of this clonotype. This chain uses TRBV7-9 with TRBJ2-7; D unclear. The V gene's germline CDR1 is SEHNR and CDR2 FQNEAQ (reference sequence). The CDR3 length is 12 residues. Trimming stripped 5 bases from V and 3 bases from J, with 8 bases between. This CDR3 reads CASSIDNYEQYV. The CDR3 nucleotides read TGTGCCAGCAGCATTGACAACTACGAGCAGTACGTC.

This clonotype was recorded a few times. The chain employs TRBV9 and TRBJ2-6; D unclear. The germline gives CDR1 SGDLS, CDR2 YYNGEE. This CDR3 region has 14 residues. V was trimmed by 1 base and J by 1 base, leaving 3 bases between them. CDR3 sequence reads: CASSVKSGANVLTF. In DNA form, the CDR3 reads TGTGCCAGCAGCGTAAAGTCTGGGGCCAACGTCCTGACTTTC.

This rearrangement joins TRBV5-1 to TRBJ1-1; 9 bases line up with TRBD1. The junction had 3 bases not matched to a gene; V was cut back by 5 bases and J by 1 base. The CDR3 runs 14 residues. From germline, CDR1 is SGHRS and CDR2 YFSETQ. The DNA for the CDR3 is TGCGCCAGCAGGGGGGACAGGGAGAACACTGAAGCTTTCTTT. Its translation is CASRGDRENTEAFF.

The CDR3 here is CASSPDPTDTEAFF. DNA for the CDR3: TGCGCCAGCAGCCCCGACCCGACCGACACTGAAGCTTTCTTT. The chain couples TRBV4-1 to TRBJ1-1; D is ambiguous. From germline, CDR1 is MGHRA and CDR2 YSYEKL. There are 14 residues in the CDR3. Trimming took off 4 bases at V and 3 bases at J, with 12 bases between the two ends.

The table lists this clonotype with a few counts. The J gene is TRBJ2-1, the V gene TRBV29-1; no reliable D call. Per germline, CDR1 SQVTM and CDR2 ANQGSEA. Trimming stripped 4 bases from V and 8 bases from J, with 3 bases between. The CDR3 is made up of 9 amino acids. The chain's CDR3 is CSVGYEQFF. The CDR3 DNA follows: TGCAGCGTTGGGTATGAGCAGTTCTTC.